Shown below are 23 T cell receptor beta chains from a single sample sequenced in a study of beta chain features in type 1 diabetes. The sequenced template was cDNA made from the entire isolated RNA. Measured with immunoSEQ multiplex PCR; TCRdb has only the in-frame clones, and not every one. The sample consists of 900,000 or so clones, roughly 15% of them appearing once. The sample comprised naive CD4+ T cells from blood. The receptors shown here come from a woman under 30 in good health.

The V call is TRBV29-1, the J call TRBJ2-7; tentatively, D is TRBD1 (6 bases). Germline CDR1 is SQVTM and CDR2 is ANQGSEA. Trimming took off 6 bases at V and 0 bases at J, with 15 bases between the two ends. The CDR3 has 14 residues. In DNA form, the CDR3 reads TGCAGCGTGGCCGGGACATCCAGCTCCTACGAGCAGTACTTC. Translating gives CSVAGTSSSYEQYF.

The V and J genes are TRBV6-5 and TRBJ2-5; D could derive from TRBD1 or TRBD2 (5 bases each). V was trimmed by 6 bases and J by 5 bases, leaving 19 bases between them. Germline V gene sequence: CDR1 MNHEY, CDR2 SVGAGI. The CDR3 totals 15 residues. CDR3 nucleotides: TGTGCCAGCAGCTTATCCGGGACGCTTGGCGAGACCCAGTACTTC. It encodes CASSLSGTLGETQYF.

In its sample, this clone was seen a few times. This specimen includes other DNA sequences encoding the same CDR3. The V and J genes are TRBV7-9 and TRBJ2-5; D ambiguous. This CDR3 is built from 12 residues. Germline values: CDR1 SEHNR, CDR2 FQNEAQ (reference sequence). V lost 0 bases and J 4 bases, leaving 3 bases between the germline ends. The CDR3 here is CASSLAGETQYF. The CDR3 DNA reads as TGTGCCAGCAGCTTAGCGGGAGAGACCCAGTACTTC.

This clone was detected only a few times. The rearrangement uses TRBV2 and TRBJ2-3; TRBD2 might be the D (5 bases). V was trimmed by 1 base and J by 13 bases, leaving 15 bases between them. CDR1 SNHLY and CDR2 FYNNEI come from the germline V gene. This CDR3 is built from 13 residues. CDR3 nucleotide sequence: TGTGCCAGCAGTGAAGACGGTCTAGCTGGGGAGTATTTT. Its translation: CASSEDGLAGEYF.

The chain is built from TRBV6-1 and TRBJ2-1, with D uncertain. The germline gives CDR1 MNHNS, CDR2 SASEGT. The CDR3 contains 14 residues. V lost 2 bases to trimming and J lost 7 bases, with 12 bases between them. CDR3 sequence reads: CASSEFPALNEQFF. Written as DNA, the CDR3 is TGTGCCAGCAGTGAATTCCCAGCTCTAAATGAGCAGTTCTTC.

This clone was seen only a few times. This chain connects TRBV13 to TRBJ2-5; no clear D. Matching the DNA end better, TRBJ2-7 makes the J call doubtful. The germline V gene has CDR1 PRHDT and CDR2 FYEKMQ (reference sequence). This CDR3 has 12 amino acids. The CDR3 coding sequence is TGTGCCAGCAGCTTAGGCTCCTACGAGCAGTACTTC. Encoded protein: CASSLGSYEQYF.

This clone was observed a handful of times. The chain has TRBV9 and TRBJ2-2; a weak D match, TRBD2 (6 bases). Trimming removed 4 bases at V and 5 bases at J, with 18 bases between. The CDR3 is 16 residues long. From germline, CDR1 is SGDLS and CDR2 YYNGEE. The CDR3 spells CASSKSSAGYTGELFF. CDR3 DNA: TGTGCCAGCAGCAAATCGTCGGCGGGGTATACCGGGGAGCTGTTTTTT.

This chain connects TRBV10-3 to TRBJ1-2, with D maybe TRBD1 (5 bases). V was clipped by 4 bases and J by 8 bases, with 20 bases between them. Germline CDR1 ENHRY, CDR2 SYGVKD. The CDR3 covers 15 residues. DNA of the CDR3: TGTGCCATCAGTGGGGTAGGTGGGACCGCGGGCGGCTACACCTTC. It specifies CAISGVGGTAGGYTF.

This clone was observed a handful of times. V usage is TRBV28 and J usage is TRBJ2-1, with 7 nucleotides matching TRBD2. CDR3 length equals 12 residues. CDR1 MDHEN and CDR2 SYDVKM come from the germline V gene. V lost 3 bases to trimming and J lost 9 bases; unmatched junction nucleotides: 2. CDR3 amino acids: CASSFSGGEQFF. The CDR3 coding sequence is TGTGCCAGCAGTTTTTCGGGAGGTGAGCAGTTCTTC.

This clone was found a few times. This rearrangement joins TRBV11-1 to TRBJ2-1; D call uncertain. The V and J ends lost 3 bases and 0 bases respectively, with 9 bases between them. CDR1 and CDR2 (germline): SGHAT, FQDESV (reference sequence). This CDR3 is 15 amino acids long. CDR3 DNA sequence: TGTGCCAGCAGCTTTGGGGTCTACTCCTACAATGAGCAGTTCTTC. It yields the protein CASSFGVYSYNEQFF.

This clone was observed a handful of times. This chain connects TRBV4-3 to TRBJ2-1; no firm D call. Trimming cost V 0 bases and J 9 bases, with 18 bases left between them. The CDR3 has 16 residues. Per germline, CDR1 LGHNA and CDR2 YSLEER. CDR3 protein: CASSQEHLRVKGEQFF. CDR3 bases: TGCGCCAGCAGCCAAGAACACCTGAGAGTCAAGGGTGAGCAGTTCTTC.

This chain joins TRBV28 and TRBJ2-2; tentatively, D is TRBD1 (7 bases). The V end lost 3 bases, the J end lost 4 bases, and 12 bases lay between the germline ends. The CDR3 length is 15 residues. Per the germline V gene, CDR1 is MDHEN and CDR2 is SYDVKM. CDR3 in amino acids: CASSFGGQSTGELFF. The CDR3 region has the DNA TGTGCCAGCAGTTTCGGGGGACAGAGCACCGGGGAGCTGTTTTTT.

This clone was detected ten times or more. This chain connects TRBV16 to TRBJ1-2; the D is unclear. Per germline, CDR1 KGHSY and CDR2 FQNENV. With 0 bases removed from V and 8 bases from J, the gap between germline ends came to 10 bases. CDR3 length: 13 residues. CDR3 protein: CASSQSRAAGYTF. CDR3 DNA: TGTGCCAGCAGCCAATCCCGTGCCGCAGGCTACACCTTC.

This clone has a handful of counts. The chain recombines TRBV7-9 with TRBJ1-1; weak D call: TRBD1 (5 bases). Trimming took off 5 bases at V and 2 bases at J, with 15 bases between the two ends. Germline CDR1 SEHNR, CDR2 FQNEAQ (reference sequence). The CDR3 is made up of 15 amino acids. The DNA for the CDR3 is TGTGCCAGCAGCCCAGGTGGGGGGGATAACACTGAAGCTTTCTTT. As protein: CASSPGGGDNTEAFF. Full variable domain (remainder filled in from reference TRBV7-9 and TRBJ1-1): DTGVSQNPRHKITKRGQNVTFRCDPISEHNRLYWYRQTLGQGPEFLTYFQNEAQLEKSRLLSDRFSAERPKGSFSTLEIQRTEQGDSAMYLCASSPGGGDNTEAFFGQGTRLTVV.

This clone was seen a few times. At one of its ends the junction is not consistent with the germline gene, which may arise from a read error. The chain links TRBV7-7 to TRBJ2-5; no reliable D call. Germline CDR1 SSHAT, CDR2 FNYEAQ (reference sequence). This CDR3 is 13 amino acids long. DNA for the CDR3: TGTGCTAGCAGCTTGCCGGGCGAAGAGACCCAGTACTTC. Translated, it gives CASSLPGEETQYF.

In this sample, this clone turned up a few times. This chain links TRBV25-1 with TRBJ2-5; TRBD2 might be the D (5 bases). The end of the DNA aligns better with TRBJ2-7, so the J call may be wrong. The CDR3 length is 15 residues. Germline-derived CDR1 and CDR2 are MGHDK and SYGVNS. Written as DNA, the CDR3 is TGTGCCAGCAGTGAATTCACCGGGGTTACCTACGAGCAGTACTTC. Translated, it gives CASSEFTGVTYEQYF.

The chain has TRBV6-5 and TRBJ2-7, with 10 bases identical to TRBD2. V lost 8 bases and J lost 3; bases outside the gene matches: 4. The CDR3 runs 13 residues. Looked up from germline, CDR1 is MNHEY and CDR2 is SVGAGI. The CDR3 nucleotides are TGTGCCAGCGGGGAGCGGGAGGGCTACGAGCAGTACTTC. This gives the protein CASGEREGYEQYF.

This clone has more than one count but fewer than ten. The CDR3 here is CASSLGLAYEQYF. In nucleotides, the CDR3 is TGTGCCAGCAGCTTAGGACTAGCTTACGAGCAGTACTTC. The gene calls are TRBV11-1 and TRBJ2-7; 7 positions match TRBD2. Looked up from germline, CDR1 is SGHAT and CDR2 is FQDESV (reference sequence). V lost 1 base and J lost 4; bases outside the gene matches: 1. The CDR3 spans 13 residues.

This rearrangement joins TRBV7-3 to TRBJ2-3; TRBD2 is a possible D gene (5 bases). V was pared by 0 bases and J by 2 bases, with 6 bases between. CDR1 is SGHTA, CDR2 FQGTGA, per germline. CDR3 size: 14 residues. The DNA for the CDR3 is TGTGCCAGCAGCTTAACCCGGGACACAGATACGCAGTATTTT. This gives the protein CASSLTRDTDTQYF.

This clone has more than one count but fewer than ten. At one boundary the junction diverges from the germline segment, which might be a read error. The V and J genes are TRBV7-3 and TRBJ1-5; the D gene is possibly TRBD1 (6 bases). The CDR3 is 13 amino acids. Germline CDR1 reads SGHTA; CDR2 reads FQGTGA. CDR3 loop: CASSLTGNQPQHF. The CDR3 nucleotides read TGTGCCAGCAGTTTAACAGGGAATCAGCCCCAGCATTTT.

The chain links TRBV19 to TRBJ2-7; no firm D call. Trimming left V 3 bases short and J 3 bases short, with 12 bases between. Germline CDR1 LNHDA, CDR2 SQIVND (reference sequence). The CDR3 is 14 residues long. This chain's CDR3 is CASSIGSYGYEQYF. CDR3 sequence (DNA): TGTGCCAGTAGTATTGGTTCATACGGCTACGAGCAGTACTTC.

The rearrangement links TRBV7-2 to TRBJ1-2; D gene ambiguous. The CDR3 sequence is 15 residues long. The germline V gene encodes CDR1 SGHTA and CDR2 FQGNSA. V was shortened by 1 base and J by 4 bases, with 13 bases between the two germline ends. The CDR3 spells CASSLDLGKSYGYTF. CDR3 DNA: TGTGCCAGCAGCTTAGATTTGGGGAAGAGCTATGGCTACACCTTC.

In this sample, this clone turned up a few times. V and J are TRBV5-6 and TRBJ1-2; D remains unclear. Trimming took 2 bases from V and 4 from J, leaving 9 bases between them. CDR1 is SGHDT and CDR2 is YYEEEE in the germline V gene. There are 13 residues in the CDR3. The CDR3 DNA follows: TGTGCCAGCAGCTTCACCCAGAGCTATGGCTACACCTTC. It specifies CASSFTQSYGYTF. Supplemented by reference TRBV5-6 and TRBJ1-2, the full variable domain reads DAGVTQSPTHLIKTRGQQVTLRCSPKSGHDTVSWYQQALGQGPQFIFQYYEEEERQRGNFPDRFSGHQFPNYSSELNVNALLLGDSALYLCASSFTQSYGYTFGSGTRLTVV.